This T cell receptor beta chain was recorded in a study of shared clonotypes between healthy human individuals. TCRdb keeps only in-frame clones here, not all; method: immunoSEQ multiplex PCR. Among roughly 2.5 million clones listed, about 92% were seen once. Only Caucasian adults living in Nashville, Tennessee served as donors. The CDR3 has 15 residues. Germline V lookup: CDR1 MNHNS, CDR2 SASEGT. Unmatched junction bases numbered 7, after V lost 4 bases and J lost 2 bases. This clone showed up just once. The specimen was naive CD4+ T cells sorted from blood. Sample subset: CD45RA+ positively selected. The chain joins TRBV6-1 to TRBJ1-2; TRBD1 aligns across 7 bases. This clonotype was obtained from a young man in good health. The CDR3 is CASSGGQATNYGYTF. The CDR3, as DNA: TGTGCCAGCAGTGGAGGACAGGCTACGAACTATGGCTACACCTTC.